Sequencing of this T cell receptor (beta chain) was carried out in a study of cytotoxic CD8 clonotypes in ibrutinib-treated CLL. This table comes from immunoSEQ multiplex PCR, and its TCRdb copy is limited to in-frame clones, with some not included. The table lists around 150,000 clones, 81% of them singletons. The table lists this clone with a few counts. Trimming removed 3 bases from V and 5 bases from J, with 7 bases in between. This CDR3 region has 11 residues. Per the germline V gene, CDR1 is DFQATT and CDR2 is SNEGSKA (reference sequence). This chain connects TRBV20-1 to TRBJ2-5; D is ambiguous. This TCR was recovered from a human donor with chronic lymphocytic leukemia. Sequenced here: PBMCs, sampled after 12 months of ibrutinib treatment. In DNA form, the CDR3 reads TGCAGTGCTAGGCCCCAGGAGACCCAGTACTTC. It specifies CSARPQETQYF.